Sequencing of this TCR beta chain was carried out in a study of cytomegalovirus exposure and HLA in healthy donors. On this clone: No antigen is known for it.

Study-level points and caveats: Most likely, a cluster of highly shared sequence variants arose as a sequencing artifact. Associated with cytomegalovirus, according to the listing, were 150 to 200 TCR beta chains.

Both 60 Vbeta primers and 13 Jbeta primers went into the PCR. Data came from immunoSEQ multiplex PCR; TCRdb stores just in-frame clones and leaves some out. The sample holds 100,000 to 150,000 clones; 80% are singletons and the top ten take around 3.3%. This clonotype originated in a male donor in good health and CMV-seronegative. The sequenced material came from PBMCs.

The CDR3 DNA sequence: TGTGCCAGCAGCTCCTTCGGGGGTAAAACCGGGGAGCTGTTTTTT. This gives the protein CASSSFGGKTGELFF. The V and J genes are TRBV7-9 and TRBJ2-2; TRBD2 is a possible D gene (6 bases). Trimming removed 4 bases from V and 5 bases from J, with 14 bases in between. Germline assignment: CDR1 SEHNR and CDR2 FQNEAQ (reference sequence). This CDR3 has 15 residues.